These 9 T cell receptor beta chains were sequenced from one sample in a study of beta chain features in type 1 diabetes. Study results and limitations: Shorter TCRB CDR3s, moderately but significantly so, marked every one of the four CD4+ subsets in Type 1 diabetes patients.

Isolated RNA was reverse transcribed in full, so expressed TCRB transcripts were sequenced. TCRdb's copy holds only in-frame clones and misses some; the assay was immunoSEQ multiplex PCR. Counted here are around 260,000 clones, around 21% occurring once; the ten biggest clones make up around 0.029%. The antigens for these receptors are not known. Material: naive CD4+ T cells from blood. Receptors originate from a woman between 40 and 55 years old with type 1 diabetes.

The chain uses TRBV29-1 and TRBJ1-4; D might be TRBD1 (6 bases). The V end was cut by 4 bases, the J end by 13 bases, with 19 bases between. CDR3 size: 13 residues. Germline assignment: CDR1 SQVTM and CDR2 ANQGSEA. CDR3 in DNA: TGCAGCGTTGCCAGGGGACGGGGTGATCGACTGTTTTTT. This sequence encodes CSVARGRGDRLFF.

There are a few counts of this clone. V usage is TRBV5-6 and J usage is TRBJ1-5; 9 nucleotides line up with TRBD1. The germline gives CDR1 SGHDT, CDR2 YYEEEE. Losses at the gene ends were 4 bases for V and 5 bases for J; bases not matched to a gene: 4. The CDR3 runs 14 residues. The CDR3 sequence is CASSRTGAYQPQHF. The CDR3 DNA reads as TGTGCCAGCAGCCGGACAGGGGCGTATCAGCCCCAGCATTTT.

The chain employs TRBV4-2 and TRBJ1-4, with D tentatively TRBD1 (5 bases). Trimming removed 3 bases from V and 8 bases from J, with 19 bases in between. The CDR3 covers 16 residues. The germline gives CDR1 LGHNA, CDR2 YNFKEQ. The CDR3 sequence is CASSHAGAGLEEKLFF. CDR3 bases: TGTGCCAGCAGCCACGCTGGGGCAGGGTTAGAAGAAAAACTGTTTTTT.

The rearrangement joins TRBV5-1 to TRBJ2-3; the match to TRBD1 covers 10 bases. Per the germline V gene, CDR1 is SGHRS and CDR2 is YFSETQ. With 0 bases clipped from V and 4 bases from J, the junction kept 2 bases outside the gene matches. The CDR3 runs 15 residues. Here the CDR3 reads CASSLAGQGADTQYF. CDR3 DNA sequence: TGCGCCAGCAGCTTGGCTGGACAGGGGGCAGATACGCAGTATTTT.

This chain connects TRBV27 to TRBJ2-3; the D is unclear. Germline V lookup: CDR1 MNHEY, CDR2 SMNVEV (reference sequence). Trimming removed 3 bases from V and 1 base from J, with 8 bases in between. The CDR3 runs 14 residues. The CDR3 region is CASSLALGTDTQYF. The CDR3 coding sequence is TGTGCCAGCAGTTTGGCCCTCGGCACAGATACGCAGTATTTT.

The chain employs TRBV4-1 and TRBJ2-3; 9 bases fit TRBD2. CDR3 length: 14 amino acids. Germline V gives CDR1 MGHRA, CDR2 YSYEKL. V lost 9 bases to trimming and J lost 0 bases; unmatched junction nucleotides: 4. The CDR3 DNA reads TGCGCCAGTCGACTAGCGGATAGCACAGATACGCAGTATTTT. This translates into CASRLADSTDTQYF.

This clone showed up just a few times. V gene TRBV7-2 combines with J gene TRBJ1-2, with unresolved D. The CDR3 contains 14 residues. The germline V gene encodes CDR1 SGHTA and CDR2 FQGNSA. V dropped 4 bases and J dropped 3 bases, with 12 bases sitting between them. The CDR3 nucleotides are TGTGCCAGCAGCTCCCCGGAGGGTTACTATGGCTACACCTTC. This translates into CASSSPEGYYGYTF.

The chain couples TRBV6-6 to TRBJ2-7, with 10 bases lining up with TRBD2. This CDR3 has 14 residues. The V segment lost 6 bases and the J segment 3 bases; nucleotides outside the gene matches: 5. Germline-derived CDR1 and CDR2 are MNHNY and SVGAGI (reference sequence). The CDR3 is CASRPGLALYEQYF. CDR3 sequence (DNA): TGTGCCAGCAGACCGGGACTAGCGCTCTACGAGCAGTACTTC.

This clone has more than one count but fewer than ten. The gene calls are TRBV5-6 and TRBJ2-1; 12 bases agree with TRBD2. The germline CDR1 and CDR2 sequences are SGHDT and YYEEEE. V gave up 7 bases and J gave up 10 bases; unmatched junction bases: 6. The CDR3 loop spans 13 amino acids. CDR3 sequence reads: CASSAGLAGEQFF. CDR3 nucleotides: TGTGCCAGCTCCGCCGGACTAGCGGGAGAGCAGTTCTTC.